The clone carrying this T cell receptor (beta chain) has only one observation. Its antigen is undetermined. These data originate in a study of shared clonotypes between healthy human individuals. Study at large: The study used three CD4 naive, three CD4 memory, two CD8 naive and one CD8 memory plate per donor. General observations from the study: Blood was the only sampled material, and tissue repertoires likely differ. Generation probabilities of non-shared clonotypes were lower (relative to those shared by all four donors). Large depth notwithstanding, sorted-subset sequencing proved incomplete by rarefaction.

The CDR3 consists of 16 residues. Germline-derived CDR1 and CDR2 are PRHDT and FYEKMQ (reference sequence). The trim removed 6 bases at V and 3 bases at J, leaving 11 bases unmatched. Data came from immunoSEQ multiplex PCR; TCRdb stores just in-frame clones and leaves some out. In the table there are about 680,000 clones, just over 90% of which are singletons. Positively selected for CCR7, the CD45RO-negative cells used as naive CD8 cells excluded terminally differentiated effector memory CD45RA+ cells. Input material: naive CD8+ T cells sorted from blood. The chain recombines TRBV13 with TRBJ2-3; TRBD1 matches at 8 bases. This clonotype was sampled from a man aged 30 to 39 in good health. In DNA form, the CDR3 reads TGTGCCAGCAGGTCGGGTGGGACAGGTTCTACAGATACGCAGTATTTT. As protein: CASRSGGTGSTDTQYF. The variable domain in full, completed from reference TRBV13 and TRBJ2-3, reads AAGVIQSPRHLIKEKRETATLKCYPIPRHDTVYWYQQGPGQDPQFLISFYEKMQSDKGSIPDRFSAQQFSDYHSELNMSSLELGDSALYFCASRSGGTGSTDTQYFGPGTRLTVL.